This T cell receptor (beta chain) came from a study of blood T cell repertoires in COVID-19. Study overall: T cells, B-cell-depleted T cells, or PBMCs supplied cDNA or gDNA.

Sequencing was performed with immunoSEQ multiplex PCR; in TCRdb, only in-frame clones are kept and a portion is missing. Of roughly 240,000 clones listed, approximately 84% are singletons. Between the trimmed V and J ends, which lost 5 bases and 3 bases, there was a span of 7 bases. The germline CDR1 and CDR2 sequences are GTSNPN and SVGIG (reference sequence). The CDR3 spans 12 residues. J is TRBJ1-4 and V is TRBV30; tentative D call: TRBD1 (6 bases). This receptor was obtained from a woman in her twenties or thirties who had recovered from COVID-19. The sample comprised peripheral blood. The chain's CDR3 is CAWGQSNEKLFF. In nucleotides, the CDR3 is TGTGCCTGGGGACAGTCTAATGAAAAACTGTTTTTT.